This T cell receptor beta chain is drawn from a study of shared clonotypes between healthy human individuals. Points from the study as a whole: Generation probability values for non-shared clonotypes were lower than those for clonotypes shared by all four donors. Memory subsets generally showed smaller estimated richness than naive subsets did.

The CDR3 totals 15 residues. J lost 2 bases, V lost 5 bases, and 7 bases had no gene match. The germline CDR1 and CDR2 sequences are MDHEN and SYDVKM. CD45RO-negative, CCR7-positively selected cells formed the naive CD8 fraction, excluding terminally differentiated effector memory CD45RA+ cells. Healthy adults negative for HIV, lacking recent acute infections or vaccinations, served as donors. Details on this clone: Its antigen is currently unknown.

The data were produced by immunoSEQ multiplex PCR, yet TCRdb's version contains in-frame clones alone and is incomplete. Of approximately 600,000 clones listed, roughly 95% are singletons. The receptor's source is a woman in her 30s in good health. The sequenced sample consisted of naive CD8+ T cells sorted from blood. This sequence joins TRBV28 and TRBJ2-7, with 9 bases matching TRBD1. DNA for the CDR3: TGTGCCAGCAGTCTCTGGGACAGGGAGGCCTACGAGCAGTACTTC. Translation gives CASSLWDREAYEQYF. Together with reference TRBV28 and TRBJ2-7, the CDR3 gives the full variable domain: DVKVTQSSRYLVKRTGEKVFLECVQDMDHENMFWYRQDPGLGLRLIYFSYDVKMKEKGDIPEGYSVSREKKERFSLILESASTNQTSMYLCASSLWDREAYEQYFGPGTRLTVT.